Listed below are T cell receptor beta chains from one sample, sequenced in a study of blood T cell repertoires in COVID-19. TCRdb's copy holds only in-frame clones and misses some; the assay was immunoSEQ multiplex PCR. This sample has fewer than 200,000 clones, with around 81% found just once. The sequenced material came from peripheral blood. The receptors here all came from a woman aged 80 or over with COVID-19, enrolled during active disease. CDR3s include the opening cysteine and the closing phenylalanine or tryptophan. The D gene is left open where the match is weak. Not every row has a clone size; where given, it reads once, few, many or a size class.

v_gene	j_gene	d_gene	abundance	CDR3aa	CDR3nt
TRBV29-1	TRBJ2-7	TRBD2	NA	CSVEGASSGSRSYEQYF	TGCAGCGTTGAAGGGGCCTCGAGCGGGAGCCGCTCCTACGAGCAGTACTTC
TRBV2	TRBJ1-5	NA	NA	CASEGQNNQPQHF	TGTGCCAGTGAGGGACAAAACAATCAGCCCCAGCATTTT
TRBV28	TRBJ1-3	NA	NA	CASSETGTLSGNTIYF	TGTGCCAGCAGTGAGACCGGGACACTCTCTGGAAACACCATATATTTT
TRBV29-1	TRBJ2-7	TRBD2	NA	CSVEGPSGSVEQYF	TGCAGCGTTGAAGGGCCTAGCGGGAGTGTCGAGCAGTACTTC
TRBV5-4	TRBJ2-1	TRBD2	once	CASRDSSGGHNEQFF	TGTGCCAGCAGGGATTCTAGCGGGGGCCACAATGAGCAGTTCTTC
TRBV7-6	TRBJ2-7	NA	NA	CASSFGRVGGLDYEQYF	TGTGCCAGCAGCTTCGGCAGGGTGGGGGGACTCGACTACGAGCAGTACTTC
TRBV27	TRBJ2-2	NA	NA	CASSSSPGTGELFF	NA
TRBV19	TRBJ2-7	TRBD1	NA	CASSVGTGGFYEQYF	TGTGCCAGTAGCGTGGGGACAGGGGGCTTTTACGAGCAGTACTTC
TRBV3-1/TRBV3-2	TRBJ2-7	TRBD1	NA	CASQGEAYEQYF	TGTGCCAGTCAGGGGGAAGCGTACGAGCAGTACTTC
TRBV6-5	TRBJ1-4	TRBD1	NA	CASSYSGTGYEKLFF	TGTGCCAGCAGTTACTCGGGGACAGGTTATGAAAAACTGTTTTTT
TRBV5-4	TRBJ2-7	TRBD1	NA	CASSPPRTGGSYEQYF	TGTGCCAGCAGCCCACCCCGGACAGGGGGAAGCTACGAGCAGTACTTC
TRBV7-6	TRBJ2-2	TRBD2	NA	CASTPLAGVDTGELFF	TGTGCCAGCACCCCCCTAGCGGGAGTAGACACCGGGGAGCTGTTTTTT
TRBV7-2	TRBJ2-7	NA	NA	CASSLKSTGTYEQYF	TGTGCCAGCAGCTTAAAATCGACAGGCACCTACGAGCAGTACTTC
TRBV6-2/TRBV6-3	TRBJ1-5	NA	NA	CASSVSGPGNQPQHF	TGTGCCAGCAGCGTTTCGGGCCCGGGGAATCAGCCCCAGCATTTT
TRBV6-1	TRBJ1-2	TRBD1	few	CASSVVGQGRLHSYYGYTF	TGTGCCAGCAGTGTTGTGGGACAGGGCCGGCTCCACTCCTACTATGGCTACACCTTC